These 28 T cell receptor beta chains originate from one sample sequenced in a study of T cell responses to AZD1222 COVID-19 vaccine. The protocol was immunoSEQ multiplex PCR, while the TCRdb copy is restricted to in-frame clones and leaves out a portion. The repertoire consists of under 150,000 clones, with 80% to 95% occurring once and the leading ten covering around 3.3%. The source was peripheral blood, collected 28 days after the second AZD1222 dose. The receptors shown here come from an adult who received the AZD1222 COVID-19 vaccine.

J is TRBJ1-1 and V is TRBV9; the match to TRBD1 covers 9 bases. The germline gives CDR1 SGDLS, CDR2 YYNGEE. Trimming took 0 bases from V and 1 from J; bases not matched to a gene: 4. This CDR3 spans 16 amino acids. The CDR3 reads CASSVDGTGQNTEAFF. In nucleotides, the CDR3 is TGTGCCAGCAGCGTAGACGGGACAGGGCAGAACACTGAAGCTTTCTTT.

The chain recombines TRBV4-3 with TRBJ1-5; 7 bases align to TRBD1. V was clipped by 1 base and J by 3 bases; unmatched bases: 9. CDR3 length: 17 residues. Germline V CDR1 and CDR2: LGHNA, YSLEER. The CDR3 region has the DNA TGCGCCAGCAGCCAAGTTTTGGCAGGGGGATCCAATCAGCCCCAGCATTTT. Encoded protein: CASSQVLAGGSNQPQHF.

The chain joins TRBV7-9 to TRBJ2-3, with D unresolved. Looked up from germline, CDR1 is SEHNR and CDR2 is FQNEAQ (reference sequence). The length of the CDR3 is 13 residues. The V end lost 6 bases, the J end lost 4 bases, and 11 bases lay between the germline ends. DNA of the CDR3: TGTGCCAGCAGTTCAGTGAGCGCAGATACGCAGTATTTT. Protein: CASSSVSADTQYF.

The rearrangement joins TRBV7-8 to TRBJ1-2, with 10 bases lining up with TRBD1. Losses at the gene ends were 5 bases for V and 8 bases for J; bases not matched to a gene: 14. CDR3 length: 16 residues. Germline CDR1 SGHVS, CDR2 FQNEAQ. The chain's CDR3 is CASSPVGPGQGKGYTF. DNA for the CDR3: TGTGCCAGCAGCCCGGTCGGTCCGGGACAGGGGAAAGGCTACACCTTC.

The CDR3 loop is CASSYGVEQFF. As DNA, the CDR3 is TGTGCCAGCAGTTACGGGGTAGAGCAGTTCTTC. This rearrangement joins TRBV6-5 to TRBJ2-1, with unresolved D. V shed 2 bases and J shed 10 bases, with 6 bases lying between them. Germline V gene lookup returns CDR1 MNHEY and CDR2 SVGAGI. There are 11 residues in the CDR3.

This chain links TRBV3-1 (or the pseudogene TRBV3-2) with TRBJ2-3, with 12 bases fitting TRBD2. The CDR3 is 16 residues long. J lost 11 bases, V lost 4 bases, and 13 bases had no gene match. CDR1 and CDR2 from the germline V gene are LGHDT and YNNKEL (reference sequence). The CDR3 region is CASSPQAASGRVGQYF. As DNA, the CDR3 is TGTGCCAGCAGCCCCCAGGCCGCTAGCGGGAGGGTTGGGCAGTATTTT.

For the CDR3, the DNA is TGTGCCAGCAGTCGGGACAGGTCATACTATGAGCAGTTCTTC. Protein sequence: CASSRDRSYYEQFF. The rearrangement joins TRBV9 to TRBJ2-1; 8 nucleotides match TRBD1. The germline V gene has CDR1 SGDLS and CDR2 YYNGEE. The CDR3 contains 14 residues. The V gene end was trimmed by 5 bases and the J gene end by 8 bases; junction bases not matched to a gene: 9.

CDR3 sequence reads: CASSQSYEQYF. The CDR3 DNA sequence: TGTGCCAGCAGCCAGAGCTACGAGCAGTACTTC. The chain carries TRBV14 and TRBJ2-7; D ambiguous. Germline V gene data show CDR1 as SGHDN and CDR2 as FVKESK. There are 11 residues in the CDR3. V dropped 3 bases and J dropped 3 bases, with 3 bases sitting between them.

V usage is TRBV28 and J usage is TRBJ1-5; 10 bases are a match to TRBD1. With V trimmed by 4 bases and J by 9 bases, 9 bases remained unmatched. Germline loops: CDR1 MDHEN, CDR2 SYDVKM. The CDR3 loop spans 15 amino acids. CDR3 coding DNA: TGTGCCAGCAGTTCCGGACAGGGGGACTTTGGGCCCCAGCATTTT. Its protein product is CASSSGQGDFGPQHF.

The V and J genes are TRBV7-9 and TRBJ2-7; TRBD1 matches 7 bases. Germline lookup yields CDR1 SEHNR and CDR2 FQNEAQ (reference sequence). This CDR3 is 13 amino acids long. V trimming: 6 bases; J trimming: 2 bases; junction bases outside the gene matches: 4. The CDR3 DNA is TGTGCCAGCAGTTGGACAGGCCCCTACGAGCAGTACTTC. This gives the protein CASSWTGPYEQYF.

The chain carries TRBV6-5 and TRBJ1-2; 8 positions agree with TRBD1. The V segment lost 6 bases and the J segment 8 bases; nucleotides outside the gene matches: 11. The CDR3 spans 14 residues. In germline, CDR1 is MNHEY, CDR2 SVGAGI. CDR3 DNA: TGTGCCAGCAGGGCCGGACAGGGAGGTGAAGGCTACACCTTC. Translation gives CASRAGQGGEGYTF.

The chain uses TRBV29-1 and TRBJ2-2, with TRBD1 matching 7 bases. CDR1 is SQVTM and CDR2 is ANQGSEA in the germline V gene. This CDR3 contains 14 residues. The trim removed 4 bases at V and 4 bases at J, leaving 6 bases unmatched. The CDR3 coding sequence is TGCAGCGTTGGACGGGACAGCCCCACCGGGGAGCTGTTTTTT. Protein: CSVGRDSPTGELFF.

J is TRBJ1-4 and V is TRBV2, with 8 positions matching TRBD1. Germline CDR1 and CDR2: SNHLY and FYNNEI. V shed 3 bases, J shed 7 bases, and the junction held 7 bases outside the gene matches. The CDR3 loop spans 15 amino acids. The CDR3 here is CASSETGTGPEKLFF. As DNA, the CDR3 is TGTGCCAGCAGTGAGACGGGGACAGGACCTGAAAAACTGTTTTTT.

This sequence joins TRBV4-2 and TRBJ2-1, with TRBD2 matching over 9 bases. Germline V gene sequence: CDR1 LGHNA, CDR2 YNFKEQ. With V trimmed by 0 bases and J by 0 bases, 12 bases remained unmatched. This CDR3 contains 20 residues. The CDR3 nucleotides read TGTGCCAGCAGCCAAGAGTCCGCACTAGCGGGTTCTAGCTCCTACAATGAGCAGTTCTTC. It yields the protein CASSQESALAGSSSYNEQFF.

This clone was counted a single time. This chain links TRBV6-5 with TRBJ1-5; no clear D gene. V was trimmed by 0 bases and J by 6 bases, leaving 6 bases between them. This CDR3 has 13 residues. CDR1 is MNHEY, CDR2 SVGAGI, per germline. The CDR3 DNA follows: TGTGCCAGCAGTTACTCGCGGTTTCAGCCCCAGCATTTT. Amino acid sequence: CASSYSRFQPQHF.

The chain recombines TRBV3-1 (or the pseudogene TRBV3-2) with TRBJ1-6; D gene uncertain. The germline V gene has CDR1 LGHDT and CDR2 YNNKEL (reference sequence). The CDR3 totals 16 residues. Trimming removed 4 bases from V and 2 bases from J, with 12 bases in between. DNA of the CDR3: TGTGCCAGCAGCCCGGACCGTGTCACCTATAATTCACCCCTCCACTTT. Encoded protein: CASSPDRVTYNSPLHF.

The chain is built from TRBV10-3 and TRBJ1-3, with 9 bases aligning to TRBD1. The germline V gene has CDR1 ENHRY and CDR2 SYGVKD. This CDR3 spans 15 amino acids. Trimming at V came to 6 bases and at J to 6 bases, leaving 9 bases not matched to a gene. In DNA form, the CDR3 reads TGTGCCATCAGACCCACGGGACAGGGTACAAACACCATATATTTT. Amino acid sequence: CAIRPTGQGTNTIYF.

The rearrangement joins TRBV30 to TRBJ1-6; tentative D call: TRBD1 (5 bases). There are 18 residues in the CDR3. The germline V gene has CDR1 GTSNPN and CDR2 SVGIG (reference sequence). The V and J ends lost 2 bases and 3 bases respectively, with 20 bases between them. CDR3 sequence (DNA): TGTGCCTGGAGTCCCAACCCCCGGCGTACAGGCTATAATTCACCCCTCCACTTT. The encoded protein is CAWSPNPRRTGYNSPLHF. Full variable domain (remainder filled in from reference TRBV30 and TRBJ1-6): SQTIHQWPATLVQPVGSPLSLECTVEGTSNPNLYWYRQAAGRGLQLLFYSVGIGQISSEVPQNLSASRPQDRQFILSSKKLLLSDSGFYLCAWSPNPRRTGYNSPLHFGNGTRLTVT.

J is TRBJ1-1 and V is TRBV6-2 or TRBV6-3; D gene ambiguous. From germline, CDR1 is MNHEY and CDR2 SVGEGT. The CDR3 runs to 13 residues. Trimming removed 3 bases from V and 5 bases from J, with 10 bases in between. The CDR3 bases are TGTGCCAGCAGTTATCCTCGGGTTACTGAAGCTTTCTTT. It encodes CASSYPRVTEAFF.

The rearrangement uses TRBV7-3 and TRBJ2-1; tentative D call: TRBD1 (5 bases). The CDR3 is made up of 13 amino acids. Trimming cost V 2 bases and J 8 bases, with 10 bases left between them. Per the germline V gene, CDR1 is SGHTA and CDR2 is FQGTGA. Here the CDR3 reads CASSLFAGHEQFF. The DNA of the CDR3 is TGTGCCAGCAGCTTATTCGCAGGGCATGAGCAGTTCTTC.

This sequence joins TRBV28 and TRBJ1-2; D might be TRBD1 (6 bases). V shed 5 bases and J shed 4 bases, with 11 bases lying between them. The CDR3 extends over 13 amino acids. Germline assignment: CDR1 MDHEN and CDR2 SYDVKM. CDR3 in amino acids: CASSPGQPYGYTF. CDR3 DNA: TGTGCCAGCAGTCCCGGACAGCCCTATGGCTACACCTTC.

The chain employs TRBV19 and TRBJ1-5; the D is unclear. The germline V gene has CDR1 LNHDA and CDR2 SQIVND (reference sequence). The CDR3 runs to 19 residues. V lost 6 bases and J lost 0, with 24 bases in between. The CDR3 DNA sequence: TGTGCCAGTAGCACCCTCCGAGGGATGTTAGGCTATAGCAATCAGCCCCAGCATTTT. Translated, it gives CASSTLRGMLGYSNQPQHF. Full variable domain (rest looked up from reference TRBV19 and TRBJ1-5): DGGITQSPKYLFRKEGQNVTLSCEQNLNHDAMYWYRQDPGQGLRLIYYSQIVNDFQKGDIAEGYSVSREKKESFPLTVTSAQKNPTAFYLCASSTLRGMLGYSNQPQHFGDGTRLSIL.

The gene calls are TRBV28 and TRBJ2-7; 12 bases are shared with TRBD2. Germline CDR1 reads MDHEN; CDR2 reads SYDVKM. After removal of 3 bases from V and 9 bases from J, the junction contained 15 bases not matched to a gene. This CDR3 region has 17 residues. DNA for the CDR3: TGTGCCAGCAGTTTCCATGCGACTAGCGGGGGAACCTCGGGGCAGTACTTC. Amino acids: CASSFHATSGGTSGQYF.

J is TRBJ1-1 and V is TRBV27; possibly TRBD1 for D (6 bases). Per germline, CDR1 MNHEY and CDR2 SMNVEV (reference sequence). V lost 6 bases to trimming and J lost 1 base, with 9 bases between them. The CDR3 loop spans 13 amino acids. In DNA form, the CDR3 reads TGTGCCAGCAGAGAGGACAGGAACACTGAAGCTTTCTTT. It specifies CASREDRNTEAFF.

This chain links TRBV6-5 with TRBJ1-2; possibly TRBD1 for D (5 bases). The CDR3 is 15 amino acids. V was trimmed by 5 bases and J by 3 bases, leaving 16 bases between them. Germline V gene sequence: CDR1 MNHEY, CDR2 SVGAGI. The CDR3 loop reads CASSKLVGDHYGYTF. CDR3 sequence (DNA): TGTGCCAGCAGTAAACTGGTAGGGGACCACTATGGCTACACCTTC.

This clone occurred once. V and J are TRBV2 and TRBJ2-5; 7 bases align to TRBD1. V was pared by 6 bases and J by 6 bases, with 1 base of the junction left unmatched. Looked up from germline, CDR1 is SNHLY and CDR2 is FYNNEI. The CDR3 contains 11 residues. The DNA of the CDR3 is TGTGCCAGCAGGACAGGGAAGACCCAGTACTTC. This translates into CASRTGKTQYF.

CDR3 sequence (DNA): TGTGCCAGCAGTCTTTACACTGAAGCTTTCTTT. Protein product: CASSLYTEAFF. This chain links TRBV28 with TRBJ1-1; unclear D gene. Trimming took off 5 bases at V and 3 bases at J, with 4 bases between the two ends. The CDR3 runs 11 residues. Germline CDR1 is MDHEN and CDR2 is SYDVKM.

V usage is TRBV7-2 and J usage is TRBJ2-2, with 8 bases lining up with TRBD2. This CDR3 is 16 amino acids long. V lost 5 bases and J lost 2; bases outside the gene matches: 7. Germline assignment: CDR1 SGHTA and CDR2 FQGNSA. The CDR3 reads CASSRGGLQNTGELFF. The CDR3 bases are TGTGCCAGCAGCCGGGGGGGACTACAAAACACCGGGGAGCTGTTTTTT.